This T cell receptor (beta chain) originates from a study of blood T cell repertoires in COVID-19. Study-level information: The study drew acute and convalescent COVID-19 samples from the United States, Italy and Spain.

The authors' processing: Counts of nucleated cells, estimated from reference gene primer amplification, were obtained. Produced via immunoSEQ multiplex PCR; TCRdb's table is partial and in-frame only. V and J calls and clone size follow that table, whereas D and trimming were derived from the DNA. Here the sample spans a few hundred thousand clones, 70% to 90% being singletons. CDR3 length: 14 amino acids. Germline loops: CDR1 MGHRA, CDR2 YSYEKL. V was clipped by 4 bases and J by 6 bases, with 16 bases between them. Sequencing was done on a sample of peripheral blood. The source is a woman aged 45-60 years with COVID-19, enrolled during active disease. The chain employs TRBV4-1 and TRBJ2-7; D is possibly TRBD2 (5 bases). The CDR3 bases are TGCGCCAGCAGCCCAGTTTCGGGAACTGGCGAGCAGTACTTC. It is translated as CASSPVSGTGEQYF.